A selection of T cell receptor beta chains follows, all from one sample in a study of T-cell reconstitution after alpha-beta-depleted transplantation in children. In TCRdb, the PCR reads were re-called with MiXCR into one record per CDR3 protein. The sample includes some 76,000 distinct CDR3 sequences, approximately 11% of them seen just once. The specimen was PBMCs, collected before TCRalphabeta/CD19-depleted stem cell transplant. The receptor set was obtained from a boy aged 5-17 years with acute myeloid leukemia, due to receive a stem cell transplant. CDR3s include the opening cysteine and the closing phenylalanine or tryptophan. The D gene is left open where the match is weak. Size is stated for part of the rows, as once, few or many counts, or as a class when the clone is expanded.

j_call | clone_size | v_call | d_call | cdr3_nt | cdr3_aa
TRBJ2-1 | many | TRBV5-6 | NA | TGTGCCAGCAGCTCGGGGACTCCCTCCTACAATGAGCAGTTCTTC | CASSSGTPSYNEQFF
TRBJ1-2 | many | TRBV28 | NA | TGTGCCAGCAGTTTAGACAGGTCTCCGGGGGACTATGGCTACACCTTC | CASSLDRSPGDYGYTF
TRBJ2-3 | many | TRBV5-1 | TRBD2 | TGCGCCAGCAGCTTTCTAGCGGGGGGGCTCACAGATACGCAGTATTTT | CASSFLAGGLTDTQYF
TRBJ2-5 | few | TRBV7-9 | TRBD2 | TGTGCCAGCTCCGGGGTAGCGGGAGGAGGAGAGACCCAGTACTTC | CASSGVAGGGETQYF
TRBJ1-3 | many | TRBV5-5 | NA | TGTGCCAGCGCCTTACGGGGAATTGGAAACACCATATATTTT | CASALRGIGNTIYF
TRBJ2-1 | many | TRBV20-1 | NA | TGCAGTGCTAGAGAGGGGAACCCCACGGCTGAGCAGTTCTTC | CSAREGNPTAEQFF
TRBJ1-1 | many | TRBV5-1 | NA | TGCGCCAGCAGCTTGGATGTAGGGGGACTCCGGAACACTGAAGCTTTCTTT | CASSLDVGGLRNTEAFF
TRBJ1-1 | once | TRBV25-1 | TRBD1 | TGTGCCAGCAGTCCATCGGACAGGGACCTCCCTGAAGCTTTCTTT | CASSPSDRDLPEAFF
TRBJ1-2 | many | TRBV14 | NA | TGTGCCAGCAGCCAAATCCGAGACAGGCAAGCTAACTATGGCTACACCTTC | CASSQIRDRQANYGYTF
TRBJ1-5 | many | TRBV6-1 | TRBD1 | TGTGCCAGCAGACCTCAGGGAGGGGGCGTTCAGCCCCAGCATTTT | CASRPQGGGVQPQHF
TRBJ2-2 | many | TRBV10-3 | TRBD1 | TGTGCCATCACGAACTTCGGACAGGGATACACCGGGGAGCTGTTTTTT | CAITNFGQGYTGELFF
TRBJ2-1 | many | TRBV7-9 | NA | TGTGCCAGCAGCTTAAACAAGAACCCGGGGCCGCTTAATGAGCAGTTCTTC | CASSLNKNPGPLNEQFF
TRBJ2-3 | many | TRBV5-1 | NA | TGCGCCAGCAGCTTGACGGATAGCACAGATACGCAGTATTTT | CASSLTDSTDTQYF
TRBJ2-2 | many | TRBV6-6 | NA | TGTGCCAGCAGTTCTACCACCGGGGAGCTGTTTTTT | CASSSTTGELFF
TRBJ1-1 | many | TRBV27 | NA | TGTGCCAGCAGCGGGACGGTGAACACTGAAGCTTTCTTT | CASSGTVNTEAFF
TRBJ2-4 | many | TRBV25-1 | TRBD2 | TGTGCCAGCAGTGATAGCGGGAGGGACATTCAGTACTTC | CASSDSGRDIQYF
TRBJ2-5 | many | TRBV12-3/TRBV12-4 | NA | TGTGCCAGCAGTTTCGCTGGCGGGGAGACCCAGTACTTC | CASSFAGGETQYF
TRBJ2-1 | many | TRBV14 | NA | TGTGCCAGCAGCCAAGGTCGGACGCAGGCCTACAATGAGCAGTTCTTC | CASSQGRTQAYNEQFF
TRBJ2-7 | NA | TRBV21-1 | NA | TGTGCCAGCAGCAAAAGATCCGCCTACGAGCAGTACTTC | CASSKRSAYEQYF
TRBJ2-2 | many | TRBV2 | NA | TGTGCCAGCGGAAAGGGAAATTCGAACACCGGGGAGCTGTTTTTT | CASGKGNSNTGELFF
TRBJ2-7 | many | TRBV11-2 | TRBD2 | TGTGCCGCGAGGGAAGCGGGAAACTACGAGCAGTACTTC | CAAREAGNYEQYF
TRBJ2-5 | many | TRBV6-1 | TRBD1 | TGTGCCAGCAGCGGACAGGGGGGACGGGAGACCCAGTACTTC | CASSGQGGRETQYF
TRBJ2-3 | many | TRBV3-1 | NA | TGTGCCAGCAGCCCCACGGGTTATACGCAGTATTTT | CASSPTGYTQYF
TRBJ2-5 | many | TRBV5-1 | TRBD2 | TGCGCCAGCAGCTTAGGACTAGCGGGGAGCCCCAACCAAGAGACCCAGTACTTC | CASSLGLAGSPNQETQYF
TRBJ2-1 | NA | TRBV19 | TRBD2 | TGTGCCAGTAGTGTCTCTCTAGCGGGGGTTTCTAATGAGCAGTTCTTC | CASSVSLAGVSNEQFF
TRBJ2-3 | many | TRBV19 | NA | TGTGCCAGTAGTATTAGACAGGCGCCCACAGATACGCAGTATTTT | CASSIRQAPTDTQYF
TRBJ1-2 | many | TRBV12-3/TRBV12-4 | NA | TGTGCCAGCAGTGGCGGGGGGCGCGTAAATGGCTACACCTTC | CASSGGGRVNGYTF
TRBJ2-7 | many | TRBV21-1 | NA | TGTGCCACCCATACAGGGAATCGTATCGAGCAGTACTTC | CATHTGNRIEQYF
TRBJ2-1 | once | TRBV2 | TRBD2 | TGTGCCGTCAAAAAGGGACGGCTAGCGGACTTTTTGGAGCAGTTCTTC | CAVKKGRLADFLEQFF
TRBJ2-3 | many | TRBV5-1 | TRBD2 | TGCGCCAGCAGCCCGGACGGACTAGAAGTTTTATATACGCAGTATTTT | CASSPDGLEVLYTQYF
TRBJ2-1 | few | TRBV27 | TRBD2 | TGTGCCAGCAGTTCCCTTGGGGGGGATGAGCAGTTCTTC | CASSSLGGDEQFF
TRBJ1-6 | many | TRBV5-5 | NA | TGTGCCAGCAGCTTGGCAGTAAGCTCCTATAATTCACCCCTCCACTTT | CASSLAVSSYNSPLHF
TRBJ1-5 | many | TRBV28 | NA | TGTGCCAGCAGACCGGCCCGGATTAGCAATCAGCCCCAGCATTTT | CASRPARISNQPQHF
TRBJ1-6 | many | TRBV29-1 | TRBD1 | TGCAGCGGCGGGACAGCCACTGATTCACCCCTCCACTTT | CSGGTATDSPLHF
TRBJ2-4 | many | TRBV14 | TRBD1 | TGTGCCAGCAGCATGGGACAGGGACTTTCCATTCAGTACTTC | CASSMGQGLSIQYF
TRBJ1-2 | many | TRBV7-9 | TRBD1 | TGTGCCAGCAGCTTCAATGACAGGGTACTCTATGGCTACACCTTC | CASSFNDRVLYGYTF
TRBJ1-6 | many | TRBV12-3/TRBV12-4 | NA | TGTGCCAGCAGTTCGACCACAGGGAGGGGCTCCTATAATTCACCCCTCCACTTT | CASSSTTGRGSYNSPLHF
TRBJ2-3 | many | TRBV5-8 | TRBD2 | TGTGCCAGCAGGGTTAGCGGGGGGGCCTCATATACGCAGTATTTT | CASRVSGGASYTQYF
TRBJ2-5 | many | TRBV20-1 | NA | TGCAGTGCTAACCCGGGATTTCGACAAGAGACCCAGTACTTC | CSANPGFRQETQYF
TRBJ1-5 | NA | TRBV6-2/TRBV6-3 | NA | TGTGCCAGCCGAAGACAGCTCAATCAGCCCCAGCATTTT | CASRRQLNQPQHF
TRBJ1-5 | many | TRBV28 | NA | TGTGCCAGCAGTTTATTAACAGGAGATAGCAATCAGCCCCAGCATTTT | CASSLLTGDSNQPQHF
TRBJ1-5 | many | TRBV27 | TRBD1 | TGTGCCAGCAGTTTATACAGGGGGGGCAATCAGCCCCAGCATTTT | CASSLYRGGNQPQHF
TRBJ2-1 | many | TRBV19 | TRBD1 | TGTGCCAGTAGCAGAACCGGGACAGGGGGTTACAATGAGCAGTTCTTC | CASSRTGTGGYNEQFF
TRBJ2-2 | many | TRBV12-3/TRBV12-4 | NA | TGTGCCAGCAGTTTAGGACAGCACACCGGGGAGCTGTTTTTT | CASSLGQHTGELFF
TRBJ2-7 | NA | TRBV7-2 | TRBD2 | TGTGCCAGCAGCCTGACGGGACTAGCGTTTAACTCCTACGAGCAGTACTTC | CASSLTGLAFNSYEQYF
TRBJ1-1 | many | TRBV4-1 | NA | TGCGCCAGCAGCCAAATCGGAAGGAACACTGAAGCTTTCTTT | CASSQIGRNTEAFF
TRBJ2-7 | NA | TRBV20-1 | NA | TGCAGTGCTAGAGATTTTCGCGGCAGCTCCTACGAGCAGTACTTC | CSARDFRGSSYEQYF
TRBJ1-3 | many | TRBV11-3 | TRBD1 | TGTGCCAGCAGCTTACGGTCACTGACAGGGCCTGGAAACACCATATATTTT | CASSLRSLTGPGNTIYF
TRBJ2-3 | many | TRBV29-1 | TRBD2 | TGCACCCTCAGGGCGGGGGTGAATACGCAGTATTTT | CTLRAGVNTQYF
TRBJ2-2 | many | TRBV20-1 | TRBD2 | TGCAGTGCTGAAGACTGGCGACTAGCGGGAGCGACCGGGGAGCTGTTTTTT | CSAEDWRLAGATGELFF
TRBJ2-1 | NA | TRBV3-1 | TRBD2 | TGTGCCACCTGCCTCACTAGCGGGAGTAATTCTGAGCAGTTCTTC | CATCLTSGSNSEQFF
TRBJ2-2 | many | TRBV12-3/TRBV12-4 | TRBD2 | TGTGCCAGCAGTTGGACTAGCGGGGGGGTGTACACCGGGGAGCTGTTTTTT | CASSWTSGGVYTGELFF
TRBJ2-7 | many | TRBV27 | TRBD1 | TGTGCCAGCAGCCCGGGACAGGGGGCGAAAGAGCAGTACTTC | CASSPGQGAKEQYF